Listed below are T cell receptor beta chains from one sample, sequenced in a study of cytotoxic CD8 clonotypes in ibrutinib-treated CLL. Profiled with immunoSEQ multiplex PCR; TCRdb holds only in-frame clones, not every one. The sample has some 300,000 clones; about 80% are singletons. Sequenced here: PBMCs, sampled before ibrutinib treatment. Source of these receptors: a human donor with chronic lymphocytic leukemia. Both conserved end residues are part of each CDR3. D genes are given only for firm matches. Size is omitted from some rows. Given values are once, few, many or a class for expanded clones.

clone_size	d_call	v_call	j_call	cdr3_aa	cdr3_nt
.	.	TRBV5-6	TRBJ1-1	CASSLRGRGEAFF	TGTGCCAGCAGCTTGCGAGGAAGGGGAGAAGCTTTCTTT
.	.	TRBV18	TRBJ1-2	CASSPQLPRQNYGYTF	TGTGCCAGCTCACCACAGTTACCCCGACAGAACTATGGCTACACCTTC
.	.	TRBV18	TRBJ1-1	CASSSSGGTEAFF	TGTGCCAGCTCCTCCTCCGGCGGCACTGAAGCTTTCTTT
.	TRBD2	TRBV10-1	TRBJ2-1	CATRSGKDNEQFF	TGCGCCACGCGGAGCGGGAAAGATAATGAGCAGTTCTTC
.	.	TRBV6-1	TRBJ2-5	CASSESPNLQETQYF	TGTGCCAGCAGTGAATCCCCTAACCTCCAAGAGACCCAGTACTTC
.	TRBD1	TRBV29-1	TRBJ2-1	CSVLTGVTLNEQFF	TGCAGCGTATTGACAGGGGTGACATTGAATGAGCAGTTCTTC
.	.	TRBV4-2	TRBJ2-7	CASSQDPLGAYEQYF	TGTGCCAGCAGCCAAGACCCGCTGGGAGCTTACGAGCAGTACTTC
.	.	TRBV18	TRBJ1-2	CASSPRRQGANYGYTF	TGTGCCAGCTCACCACGGCGGCAGGGAGCAAACTATGGCTACACCTTC
once	.	TRBV27	TRBJ1-5	CASSLVRVGPQHF	TGTGCCAGCAGTTTAGTAAGGGTGGGGCCCCAGCATTTT
.	TRBD1	TRBV9	TRBJ2-4	CASSPRQGEEVIQYF	TGTGCCAGCAGCCCCCGACAGGGGGAGGAGGTCATTCAGTACTTC
.	.	TRBV7-2	TRBJ2-1	CASNSQGGDNEQFF	TGTGCCAGCAACTCCCAGGGCGGAGACAATGAGCAGTTCTTC
once	TRBD2	TRBV4-3	TRBJ2-1	CASSQDPSGSSYNEQFF	TGCGCCAGCAGCCAAGACCCCAGCGGGAGCTCCTACAATGAGCAGTTCTTC
.	.	TRBV28	TRBJ2-7	CASSSWDSPYEQYF	TGTGCCAGCAGTTCCTGGGACTCTCCCTACGAGCAGTACTTC
.	.	TRBV30	TRBJ1-1	CAWEKGRGTEAFF	TGTGCCTGGGAAAAGGGTAGGGGGACTGAAGCTTTCTTT
.	.	TRBV7-2	TRBJ2-3	CASSLSATSTDTQYF	TGTGCCAGCAGCTTATCCGCCACTAGCACAGATACGCAGTATTTT
.	.	TRBV28	TRBJ2-7	CASSPDYDDYEQYF	TGTGCCAGCAGTCCTGACTACGATGACTACGAGCAGTACTTC
.	TRBD1	TRBV13	TRBJ2-7	CASSLQGVAYEQYF	TGTGCCAGCAGCTTGCAGGGGGTGGCCTACGAGCAGTACTTC
.	TRBD2	TRBV7-2	TRBJ2-1	CASSQGLAGGLSEQFF	TGTGCCAGCAGCCAGGGACTAGCGGGAGGGTTAAGTGAGCAGTTCTTC
.	TRBD1	TRBV2	TRBJ2-2	CASGDRNTGELFF	TGTGCCAGCGGGGACAGAAACACCGGGGAGCTGTTTTTT
.	.	TRBV7-9	TRBJ1-2	CASRIGLDGYTF	TGTGCCAGCAGGATTGGGTTGGATGGCTACACCTTC
.	.	TRBV2	TRBJ1-5	CASIRGAGQPQHF	TGTGCCAGCATCAGGGGCGCAGGACAGCCCCAGCATTTT
few	.	TRBV5-1	TRBJ1-2	CASSLGPGRQSGYTF	TGCGCCAGCAGCTTGGGGCCGGGACGGCAATCGGGCTACACCTTC
.	.	TRBV6-4	TRBJ1-1	CASSPFVSGIGNTEAFF	TGTGCCAGCAGCCCATTCGTATCGGGTATCGGGAACACTGAAGCTTTCTTT
.	.	TRBV5-1	TRBJ2-3	CASSSSTRPTDTQYF	TGCGCCAGCAGCTCTTCGACTAGACCCACAGATACGCAGTATTTT